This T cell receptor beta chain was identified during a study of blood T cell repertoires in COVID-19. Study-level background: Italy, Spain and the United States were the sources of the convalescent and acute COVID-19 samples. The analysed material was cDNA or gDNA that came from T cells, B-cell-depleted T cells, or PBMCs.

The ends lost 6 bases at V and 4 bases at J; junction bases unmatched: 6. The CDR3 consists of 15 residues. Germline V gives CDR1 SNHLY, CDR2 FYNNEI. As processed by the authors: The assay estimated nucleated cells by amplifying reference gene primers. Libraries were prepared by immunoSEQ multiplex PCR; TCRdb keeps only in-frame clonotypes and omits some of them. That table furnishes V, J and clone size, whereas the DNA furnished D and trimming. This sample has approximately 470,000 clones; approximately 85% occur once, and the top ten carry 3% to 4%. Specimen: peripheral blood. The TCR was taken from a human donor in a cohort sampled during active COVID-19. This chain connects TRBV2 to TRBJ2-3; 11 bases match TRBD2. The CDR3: CASRPTSGRADTQYF. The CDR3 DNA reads TGTGCCAGCAGGCCCACTAGCGGGAGAGCAGATACGCAGTATTTT.